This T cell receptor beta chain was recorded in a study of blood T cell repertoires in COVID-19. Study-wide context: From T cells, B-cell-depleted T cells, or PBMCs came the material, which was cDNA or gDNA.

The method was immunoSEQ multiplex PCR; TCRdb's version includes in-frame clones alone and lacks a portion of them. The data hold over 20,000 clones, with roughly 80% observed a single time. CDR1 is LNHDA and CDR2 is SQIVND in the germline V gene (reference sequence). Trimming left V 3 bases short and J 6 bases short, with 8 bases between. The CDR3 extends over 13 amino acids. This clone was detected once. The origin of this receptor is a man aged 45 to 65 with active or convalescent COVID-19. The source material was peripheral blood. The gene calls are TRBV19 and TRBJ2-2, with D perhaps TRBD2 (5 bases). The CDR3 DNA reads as TGTGCCAGTAGTATTGAGGGATCCGGGGAGCTGTTTTTT. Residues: CASSIEGSGELFF. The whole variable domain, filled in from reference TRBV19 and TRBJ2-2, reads DGGITQSPKYLFRKEGQNVTLSCEQNLNHDAMYWYRQDPGQGLRLIYYSQIVNDFQKGDIAEGYSVSREKKESFPLTVTSAQKNPTAFYLCASSIEGSGELFFGEGSRLTVL.